Listed below are T cell receptor beta chains from one sample, sequenced in a study of regulatory T cells in long-lasting Graves disease. TCRdb itself ran the multiplex PCR reads through MiXCR, one entry per CDR3 protein. Among 400,000 to 500,000 distinct CDR3 sequences listed, 13% to 15% were seen once. This sample also belongs to another study, concerning T cells in Graves' hyperthyroidism and ophthalmopathy.

Material: peripheral blood mononuclear cells (PBMCs), obtained at new diagnosis, from a patient treated with antithyroid drugs. Receptors were obtained from a woman in her fifties or sixties with Graves disease. Both conserved end residues are part of each CDR3. D genes are given only for firm matches. Clone size is given for some rows only: seen once, a few or many times, or a class if the clone is expanded.

TRBJ2-7,TRBD1,TRBV20-1,-,TGCAGTGCGGGGGACAGGGTGATCTACGAGCAGTACTTC,CSAGDRVIYEQYF
TRBJ2-7,-,TRBV5-4,-,TGTGCCAGCAGCTACCTAGCCGGGGAAGGGGAGCAGTACTTC,CASSYLAGEGEQYF
TRBJ2-1,TRBD2,TRBV5-1,few,TGCGCCAGCAGCTACCTAACGGGAGGCCTAATGGAGCAGTTCTTC,CASSYLTGGLMEQFF
TRBJ2-5,TRBD1,TRBV12-3/TRBV12-4,many,TGTGCCAGCAGTTTGGGACAGTTCCAAGAGACCCAGTACTTC,CASSLGQFQETQYF
TRBJ2-5,TRBD2,TRBV5-5,many,TGTGCCAGCAGCCTGGGCACTAGCGGGAGATCGGCGACCCAGTACTTC,CASSLGTSGRSATQYF
TRBJ1-3,-,TRBV7-8,-,TGTGCCAGCAGCTTAGTCACAGGGAGCTCCTCTGGAAACACCATATATTTT,CASSLVTGSSSGNTIYF
TRBJ1-1,TRBD1,TRBV10-3,-,TGTGCCATCAGTGAGACCGGACAGGGGGGTGCTTTCTTT,CAISETGQGGAFF
TRBJ1-5,-,TRBV3-1,many,TGTGCCAGCAGCCAAGGAGCGGTGGATCAGCCCCAGCATTTT,CASSQGAVDQPQHF
TRBJ2-1,TRBD2,TRBV2,many,TGTGCCAGCAGTATCGAGCGGGAGGACAATGAGCAGTTCTTC,CASSIEREDNEQFF
TRBJ2-5,-,TRBV18,-,TGTGCCAGCTCACCATCGCAGGGGCTTGGGGAGACCCAGTACTTC,CASSPSQGLGETQYF
TRBJ1-2,TRBD1,TRBV11-2,many,TGTGCCAGCAGCTTAGACCCCCGGGACAGACACTATGGCTACACCTTC,CASSLDPRDRHYGYTF
TRBJ2-1,-,TRBV15,many,TGTGCCACCAGCAGTGGGAAAACTAGGAGTCGGGGTGAGCAGTTCTTC,CATSSGKTRSRGEQFF
TRBJ1-4,TRBD1,TRBV2,once,TGTGCCAGCAGACCCGGGACAGCGCCCCATGAAAAACTGTTTTTT,CASRPGTAPHEKLFF
TRBJ2-1,-,TRBV11-2,-,TGCGCCAGCAGCCAAGGCGGTGGGGCCTACAATGAGCAGTTCTTC,CASSQGGGAYNEQFF
TRBJ1-1,-,TRBV7-9,many,TGTGCCAGCAGCGTATTAGGTAACACTGAAGCTTTCTTT,CASSVLGNTEAFF
TRBJ2-7,-,TRBV20-1,-,TGCAGTGCTAGACAGGCCGTCGGCTTTAGGTACGAGCAGTACTTC,CSARQAVGFRYEQYF
TRBJ1-5,-,TRBV19,-,TGTGCCAGTAGTATAGAGTGGACAGAGCATCAGCCCCAGCATTTT,CASSIEWTEHQPQHF
TRBJ1-1,-,TRBV12-3/TRBV12-4,many,TGTGCCAGCAGATTAAGGGGAGAGAACACTGAAGCTTTCTTT,CASRLRGENTEAFF
TRBJ1-1,-,TRBV18,-,TGTGCCAGCTCACCCAGGGAAGTCGAGGGTGAAGCTTTCTTT,CASSPREVEGEAFF
TRBJ2-3,-,TRBV19,-,TGTGCCAGTATCCCGGGAGACGGGACAGATACGCAGTATTTT,CASIPGDGTDTQYF
TRBJ1-3,-,TRBV7-9,-,TGTGCCAGCAGCTTAACGGGGAGCGCTGGAAACACCATATATTTT,CASSLTGSAGNTIYF
TRBJ2-1,-,TRBV28,-,TGTGCCAGCAGTTTGGGGGGGCAAAGGGCCCGAGCTTACAGTGAGCAGTTCTTC,CASSLGGQRARAYSEQFF
TRBJ2-1,TRBD2,TRBV5-6,-,TGTGCCAGCAGCCCCAGACTAGCGGGAAGTACCTACAATGAGCAGTTCTTC,CASSPRLAGSTYNEQFF
TRBJ2-1,-,TRBV7-3,many,-,CASSLVAGGSLSKFF
TRBJ2-5,TRBD2,TRBV5-6,-,TGTGCCAGCAGCTTGGGACTAGCGGGAGGATCGGAGACCCAGTACTTC,CASSLGLAGGSETQYF
TRBJ2-7,-,TRBV29-1,once,TGCAGCGCTGAAGCCTCCTACGAGCAGTACTTC,CSAEASYEQYF
TRBJ2-7,TRBD2,TRBV12-3/TRBV12-4,many,TGTGCCAGCAGTTTAAGGGGGGGGATAGCGGGAGTTGCGCAGTACTTC,CASSLRGGIAGVAQYF
TRBJ2-7,-,TRBV5-1,many,TGCGCCAGCAGCTTGGAGGGAACCTATGCCTACGAGCAGTACTTC,CASSLEGTYAYEQYF
TRBJ2-7,TRBD2,TRBV19,many,TGTGCCAGTAGCGCCGCCTCATTAGGACTAGCGGGCAGGCCCTACGAGCAGTACTTC,CASSAASLGLAGRPYEQYF
TRBJ1-6,TRBD1,TRBV3-1,few,TGTGCCAGCAGCTATACAGGGGCACGTCCCTCACCCCTCCACTTT,CASSYTGARPSPLHF
TRBJ1-5,-,TRBV10-3,many,TGTGCCATCAGTGAAGACCAACAGGCCCAGCATTTT,CAISEDQQAQHF
TRBJ2-1,TRBD2,TRBV30,-,TGTGCCTGGAGTTCCTCCAGGACTAGCGGGACCCATGAGCAGTTCTTC,CAWSSSRTSGTHEQFF
TRBJ1-1,-,TRBV5-4,few,TGTGCCAGCAGCTTGTCACAAAGTGGTAACACTGAAGCTTTCTTT,CASSLSQSGNTEAFF
TRBJ2-1,TRBD2,TRBV24-1,few,TGTGCCACCAGTGATTGGACTAGCGGGCCCTACAATGAGCAGTTCTTC,CATSDWTSGPYNEQFF
TRBJ2-3,-,TRBV4-1,-,TGCGCCGGCAGCCAAGAGTCAGGGGACACAGATACGCAGTATTTT,CAGSQESGDTDTQYF
TRBJ2-5,TRBD2,TRBV2,-,TGTGCCAGCAGCGACCCGGGAGCGGGAGGCCAAGAGACCCAGTACTTC,CASSDPGAGGQETQYF
TRBJ1-1,TRBD1,TRBV14,many,TGTGCCAGCAGCCCCAGGACAGGGCAGACTGAAGCTTTCTTT,CASSPRTGQTEAFF
TRBJ2-2,TRBD2,TRBV11-3,many,TGTGCCAGCAGCCTTGGACTAGCGGTGGGGGCCGGGGAGCTGTTTTTT,CASSLGLAVGAGELFF
TRBJ2-5,-,TRBV28,many,TGTGCCAGCAGTTTACCTAGTGCCCTCCAAGAGACCCAGTACTTC,CASSLPSALQETQYF
TRBJ2-1,TRBD1,TRBV20-1,-,TGCAGTGCTAGAGTGGACAGGTCGTACAATGAGCAGTTCTTC,CSARVDRSYNEQFF
TRBJ2-4,TRBD1,TRBV27,-,TGTGCCAGCAGTTTATTAGGGACAGGGGAAAACATTCAGTACTTC,CASSLLGTGENIQYF
TRBJ1-1,-,TRBV11-2,many,TGTGCCAGCAGCTTAGCATGGACATTTACCGCTATGAACACTGAAGCTTTCTTT,CASSLAWTFTAMNTEAFF
TRBJ2-3,TRBD2,TRBV20-1,many,TGCAGTGCTGGAAGCGGGGTCGGCACAGATACGCAGTATTTT,CSAGSGVGTDTQYF
TRBJ1-5,-,TRBV30,few,TGTGCCTGGAGTGTACAATGGACGGGGAATAGCAATCAGCCCCAGCATTTT,CAWSVQWTGNSNQPQHF
TRBJ2-7,TRBD2,TRBV5-5,-,TGTGCCAGCTGGGGGGGAGGGCCGGGGGGCGAGCAGTACTTC,CASWGGGPGGEQYF
TRBJ2-3,-,TRBV7-3,few,TGTGCCAGTGCCAGTGCGGGGACGGACACAGATACGCAGTATTTT,CASASAGTDTDTQYF
TRBJ1-2,TRBD1,TRBV28,many,TGTGCCAGCAGCCTGGTCCGACAGGGTCTTCTATATGGCTACACCTTC,CASSLVRQGLLYGYTF
TRBJ2-7,-,TRBV2,-,TGTGCCAGCATGGCAGGTTTCTCCTACGAGCAGTACTTC,CASMAGFSYEQYF
TRBJ2-1,TRBD2,TRBV6-1,-,TGTGCCAGCAGCCGGACGCTAGCGGGAATAAATGAGCAGTTCTTC,CASSRTLAGINEQFF
TRBJ1-1,-,TRBV5-1,many,TGCGCCAGCAGCTTGGAAGTAGGGAACACTGAAGCTTTCTTT,CASSLEVGNTEAFF
TRBJ2-1,-,TRBV7-2,many,TGTGCCAGCAGCCGACCCCCTAGTTGGAATGAGCAGTTCTTC,CASSRPPSWNEQFF
TRBJ2-6,-,TRBV7-2,many,TGTGCCAGCAGCTTAGCGGGGGCGACAGCATCTGGGGCCAACGTCCTGACTTTC,CASSLAGATASGANVLTF
TRBJ1-5,TRBD1,TRBV12-3/TRBV12-4,many,TGTGCCAGCAGTTCCCTCGACAGGGTCAGGCAGCCCCAGCATTTT,CASSSLDRVRQPQHF